One sample yielded the 27 T cell receptor beta chains listed below, sequenced in a study of blood T cells in healthy people across ages. Together with a sample-barcoded 5' primer, a J-beta primer mix was included in a second PCR lasting roughly 6 to 12 cycles. TCRdb itself ran the 5' RACE reads through MiXCR, one entry per CDR3 protein. The table includes a few hundred thousand distinct CDR3 sequences, around 27% detected once. These data were also reused for a study on T cells of mothers and their children.

Source material: blood. These receptors all stem from a boy aged 2 to 10 in good health.

In this sample, this clonotype turned up a few times. The chain carries TRBV2 and TRBJ2-3, with D tentatively TRBD2 (6 bases). V was trimmed by 7 bases and J by 2 bases, leaving 10 bases between them. This CDR3 contains 13 residues. CDR1 SNHLY and CDR2 FYNNEI come from the germline V gene. The CDR3 loop is CASNGGVTDTQYF. DNA for the CDR3: TGTGCCAGCAACGGGGGTGTCACAGATACGCAGTATTTT. The complete variable domain, with remaining parts taken from reference TRBV2 and TRBJ2-3, reads EPEVTQTPSHQVTQMGQEVILRCVPISNHLYFYWYRQILGQKVEFLVSFYNNEISEKSEIFDDQFSVERPDGSNFTLKIRSTKLEDSAMYFCASNGGVTDTQYFGPGTRLTVL.

The genes are TRBV5-1 and TRBJ2-5, with 10 bases identical to TRBD2. There are 15 residues in the CDR3. V gave up 4 bases and J gave up 3 bases; unmatched junction bases: 6. Germline values: CDR1 SGHRS, CDR2 YFSETQ. CDR3 amino acids: CASSPGLAPKETQYF. CDR3 nucleotide sequence: TGCGCCAGCAGCCCGGGACTAGCGCCAAAAGAGACCCAGTACTTC.

This clonotype was recorded at least ten times. The chain uses TRBV7-9 and TRBJ2-7, with 8 positions matching TRBD1. V lost 4 bases to trimming and J lost 3 bases; unmatched junction nucleotides: 8. This CDR3 has 15 residues. Looked up from germline, CDR1 is SEHNR and CDR2 is FQNEAQ (reference sequence). The CDR3: CASSSRPTGGYEQYF. CDR3 coding DNA: TGTGCCAGCAGCTCCCGACCCACAGGGGGCTACGAGCAGTACTTC. The complete variable domain, with remaining parts taken from reference TRBV7-9 and TRBJ2-7, reads DTGVSQNPRHKITKRGQNVTFRCDPISEHNRLYWYRQTLGQGPEFLTYFQNEAQLEKSRLLSDRFSAERPKGSFSTLEIQRTEQGDSAMYLCASSSRPTGGYEQYFGPGTRLTVT.

This clonotype was counted once. The chain uses TRBV5-1 and TRBJ2-7; 12 nucleotides line up with TRBD2. With 4 bases clipped from V and 4 bases from J, the junction kept 6 bases outside the gene matches. Germline-derived CDR1 and CDR2 are SGHRS and YFSETQ. The CDR3 is made up of 15 amino acids. CDR3 sequence (DNA): TGCGCCAGCAGCGGACCCGGGACTAGCGGGTACGAGCAGTACTTC. Its protein is CASSGPGTSGYEQYF. Full variable domain (remainder filled in from reference TRBV5-1 and TRBJ2-7): KAGVTQTPRYLIKTRGQQVTLSCSPISGHRSVSWYQQTPGQGLQFLFEYFSETQRNKGNFPGRFSGRQFSNSRSEMNVSTLELGDSALYLCASSGPGTSGYEQYFGPGTRLTVT.

V is TRBV4-3 and J is TRBJ1-2; D not resolved. CDR3 length equals 12 residues. The ends were cut back, 1 base at V and 10 bases at J, with 10 bases in the middle. CDR1 LGHNA and CDR2 YSLEER come from the germline V gene. CDR3 nucleotides: TGCGCCAGCAGCCAAGGGGCTGAAGTCTACACCTTC. As protein: CASSQGAEVYTF.

This clonotype has just a few counts. V is TRBV13 and J is TRBJ2-7; D may be TRBD2 (7 bases). Trimming removed 4 bases at V and 2 bases at J, with 15 bases between. This CDR3 spans 15 amino acids. Germline V CDR1 and CDR2: PRHDT, FYEKMQ (reference sequence). CDR3 DNA sequence: TGTGCCAGCAGCTCGCCGGGGGGCCCTACCTACGAGCAGTACTTC. This encodes CASSSPGGPTYEQYF. Together with reference TRBV13 and TRBJ2-7, the CDR3 gives the full variable domain: AAGVIQSPRHLIKEKRETATLKCYPIPRHDTVYWYQQGPGQDPQFLISFYEKMQSDKGSIPDRFSAQQFSDYHSELNMSSLELGDSALYFCASSSPGGPTYEQYFGPGTRLTVT.

The rearrangement uses TRBV4-3 and TRBJ2-1; 9 positions agree with TRBD2. V was clipped by 0 bases and J by 4 bases; unmatched bases: 7. Germline V lookup: CDR1 LGHNA, CDR2 YSLEER. This CDR3 comprises 17 residues. The DNA for the CDR3 is TGCGCCAGCAGCCAAGATCGTGCTAGCGGGGTTTACAATGAGCAGTTCTTC. The encoded protein is CASSQDRASGVYNEQFF.

V usage is TRBV29-1 and J usage is TRBJ1-1, with a tentative D call TRBD1 (5 bases). The V end lost 1 base, the J end lost 7 bases, and 16 bases lay between the germline ends. The germline V gene encodes CDR1 SQVTM and CDR2 ANQGSEA. The CDR3 has 14 amino acids. CDR3 coding DNA: TGCAGCGTTGAAGGCAGGGTCGGCCAACTTGAAGCTTTCTTT. Translating it yields CSVEGRVGQLEAFF.

Only a few counts were recorded for this clonotype. The V and J genes are TRBV5-1 and TRBJ1-1, with a possible D match to TRBD1 (5 bases). Germline lookup yields CDR1 SGHRS and CDR2 YFSETQ. V was pared by 1 base and J by 6 bases, with 10 bases between. This CDR3 has 13 residues. The CDR3: CASSLMGTPEAFF. In DNA, the CDR3 is TGCGCCAGCAGCTTGATGGGGACCCCTGAAGCTTTCTTT.

On this clonotype: The junction does not match germline at one end; this may be a read error. The J gene is TRBJ2-1, the V gene TRBV5-6; 7 bases align to TRBD2. Germline V gives CDR1 SGHDT, CDR2 YYEEEE. This CDR3 has 14 residues. The CDR3 region is CASTIAGSYNEQFF. The CDR3 DNA follows: TGTGCTAGCACCATAGCGGGCTCCTACAATGAGCAGTTCTTC.

V gene TRBV21-1 combines with J gene TRBJ2-7; the listed D gene, TRBD1, was not tested against the DNA. TRBV21-1 is listed as a pseudogene. This CDR3 has 14 amino acids. CDR3: CASSNRDRSYEQYV. In nucleotides, the CDR3 is TGTGCCAGCAGCAACCGGGACAGGTCCTACGAGCAGTACGTC.

Notes on this clonotype: The germline gene is not matched at one end of the junction; a read error may be the cause. This chain links TRBV6-5 with TRBJ1-3, with unresolved D. This CDR3 has 15 residues. The germline CDR1 and CDR2 sequences are MNHEY and SVGAGI. The CDR3 reads CVSRNGNSEGNTIYF. In DNA form, the CDR3 reads TGTGTCAGCAGGAATGGGAACAGTGAAGGGAACACCATATATTTT.

V is TRBV29-1 and J is TRBJ1-2; D remains unclear. From germline, CDR1 is SQVTM and CDR2 ANQGSEA. Trimming took 6 bases from V and 8 from J, leaving 13 bases between them. CDR3 size: 11 residues. DNA for the CDR3: TGCAGCGTCGCGTCCGGGCAAGGCTACACCTTC. Its protein is CSVASGQGYTF.

This clonotype has a handful of counts. V gene TRBV20-1 combines with J gene TRBJ1-2; 7 bases map to TRBD1. The CDR3 covers 12 residues. Germline V gene lookup returns CDR1 DFQATT and CDR2 SNEGSKA (reference sequence). Losses at the gene ends were 6 bases for V and 4 bases for J; bases not matched to a gene: 5. CDR3 residues: CSARQGGYGYTF. The CDR3 DNA follows: TGCAGTGCCAGACAGGGTGGCTATGGCTACACCTTC.

This clonotype has just a few counts. The genes are TRBV11-2 and TRBJ2-5, with 8 bases identical to TRBD1. The ends lost 9 bases at V and 2 bases at J; junction bases unmatched: 2. The length of the CDR3 is 12 residues. CDR1 is SGHAT, CDR2 FQNNGV, per germline. This CDR3 reads CASTGGQETQYF. DNA of the CDR3: TGTGCCAGTACAGGGGGGCAAGAGACCCAGTACTTC. Supplemented by reference TRBV11-2 and TRBJ2-5, the full variable domain reads EAGVAQSPRYKIIEKRQSVAFWCNPISGHATLYWYQQILGQGPKLLIQFQNNGVVDDSQLPKDRFSAERLKGVDSTLKIQPAKLEDSAVYLCASTGGQETQYFGPGTRLLVL.

The V gene is TRBV27, the J gene TRBJ2-5; the D gene is possibly TRBD2 (6 bases). The assigned J gene may be wrong: the sequence end matches TRBJ2-1 better. Germline lookup yields CDR1 MNHEY and CDR2 SMNVEV (reference sequence). The CDR3 is made up of 14 amino acids. CDR3 nucleotides: TGTGCCAGCACCCCAAACCGGGACTTTTATGAGCAGTTCTTC. It encodes CASTPNRDFYEQFF.

V and J are TRBV7-2 and TRBJ2-5; 9 nucleotides line up with TRBD2. V shed 3 bases, J shed 2 bases, and the junction held 4 bases outside the gene matches. Germline V gene sequence: CDR1 SGHTA, CDR2 FQGNSA. The CDR3 has 15 amino acids. The CDR3 spells CASSLGLAPQETQYF. The CDR3 bases are TGTGCCAGCAGCTTGGGACTAGCCCCTCAAGAGACCCAGTACTTC.

This clonotype appeared a few times. The chain recombines TRBV5-1 with TRBJ2-7; 12 bases align to TRBD2. Unmatched junction bases numbered 0, after V lost 5 bases and J lost 6 bases. This CDR3 region has 12 residues. Germline CDR1 and CDR2: SGHRS and YFSETQ. CDR3 sequence reads: CASRTSGSEQYF. The CDR3 region has the DNA TGCGCCAGCAGGACTAGCGGGAGCGAGCAGTACTTC.

This chain connects TRBV29-1 to TRBJ1-2; TRBD1 agrees at 8 bases. Germline V gene data show CDR1 as SQVTM and CDR2 as ANQGSEA. The V segment lost 5 bases and the J segment 6 bases; nucleotides outside the gene matches: 11. The CDR3 covers 14 residues. CDR3 sequence (DNA): TGCAGCGTTCCCAGACAGGGGATCGTTGATGGCTACACCTTC. Translation: CSVPRQGIVDGYTF.

V usage is TRBV13 and J usage is TRBJ2-7; D remains ambiguous. The CDR3 consists of 17 residues. Trimming pared 5 bases from V and 0 bases from J, leaving 20 bases between. Per the germline V gene, CDR1 is PRHDT and CDR2 is FYEKMQ (reference sequence). CDR3: CASSPRNRLRSSYEQYF. The CDR3 DNA reads TGTGCCAGCAGCCCCCGAAACAGATTACGGAGCTCCTACGAGCAGTACTTC.

This clonotype was seen more than once but under ten times. V usage is TRBV20-1 and J usage is TRBJ2-5, with TRBD2 as a possible D gene (6 bases). Germline V lookup: CDR1 DFQATT, CDR2 SNEGSKA (reference sequence). This CDR3 has 12 residues. Trimming left V 1 base short and J 5 bases short, with 8 bases between. This chain's CDR3 is CSARAGVETQYF. CDR3 DNA: TGCAGTGCTAGAGCGGGGGTGGAGACCCAGTACTTC.

This clonotype turned up a few times. CDR3 nucleotides: TGTGCCAGCGGGTCCTGGGACCAGGCCAACGTCCTGACTTTC. Protein sequence: CASGSWDQANVLTF. The rearrangement uses TRBV6-5 and TRBJ2-6; D might be TRBD1 or TRBD2, each matching 5 bases. This CDR3 contains 14 residues. From germline, CDR1 is MNHEY and CDR2 SVGAGI. With 8 bases removed from V and 6 bases from J, the gap between germline ends came to 14 bases.

This clonotype was counted only a few times. V is TRBV7-2 and J is TRBJ2-5; 8 bases are a match to TRBD1. Germline CDR1 is SGHTA and CDR2 is FQGNSA. This CDR3 comprises 13 residues. V shed 5 bases and J 3 bases; nucleotides not matched to a gene: 2. CDR3 nucleotides: TGTGCCAGCAGCAAGGACAGGGAAGAGACCCAGTACTTC. This encodes CASSKDREETQYF.

This chain links TRBV20-1 with TRBJ2-3, with 8 bases lining up with TRBD2. The trim removed 5 bases at V and 4 bases at J, leaving 5 bases unmatched. CDR1 and CDR2 from the germline V gene are DFQATT and SNEGSKA (reference sequence). This CDR3 is built from 13 residues. CDR3 nucleotide sequence: TGCAGTGCTGTTGGACTAGCTGCAGATACGCAGTATTTT. Translated: CSAVGLAADTQYF.

The V and J genes are TRBV9 and TRBJ1-2; tentative D call: TRBD1 (5 bases). Trimming removed 3 bases at V and 4 bases at J, with 22 bases between. The CDR3 contains 17 residues. Looked up from germline, CDR1 is SGDLS and CDR2 is YYNGEE. The CDR3 DNA reads TGTGCCAGCAGCGCACACAACCTCTTTCAGGGAGGCTATGGCTACACCTTC. This encodes CASSAHNLFQGGYGYTF.

The V gene is TRBV14, the J gene TRBJ2-1; TRBD2 matches at 7 bases. Looked up from germline, CDR1 is SGHDN and CDR2 is FVKESK. The CDR3 consists of 15 residues. V shed 2 bases, J shed 6 bases, and the junction held 7 bases outside the gene matches. In nucleotides, the CDR3 is TGTGCCAGCAGCCAACCGCTAGCGGATGTCAATGAGCAGTTCTTC. It specifies CASSQPLADVNEQFF.

The chain employs TRBV3-1 and TRBJ1-5; TRBD1 is a possible D gene (6 bases). CDR3 length equals 14 residues. Between the trimmed V and J ends, which lost 1 base and 6 bases, there was a span of 10 bases. Germline V gene sequence: CDR1 LGHDT, CDR2 YNNKEL (reference sequence). The CDR3 DNA follows: TGTGCCAGCAGCCAAGGAGGGGGGTCTCAGCCCCAGCATTTT. Protein: CASSQGGGSQPQHF.